This T cell receptor beta chain was sequenced during a study of beta chain features in type 1 diabetes. Investigators reverse transcribed all isolated RNA, so they sequenced expressed TCRB transcripts. This table comes from immunoSEQ multiplex PCR, and its TCRdb copy is limited to in-frame clones, with some not included. This sample carries hundreds of thousands of clones, 30% of them seen once, and the ten largest clones take around 0.065%. This TCR derives from a man between 18 and 29 years old in good health. The sequenced sample consisted of naive CD4+ T cells from blood.

The CDR3 DNA sequence: TGTGCCAGCACCCCACCCCGGGGACTAGCGGGATTCAATGAGCAGTTCTTC. This encodes CASTPPRGLAGFNEQFF. The chain recombines TRBV28 with TRBJ2-1; 13 nucleotides align to TRBD2. The CDR3 is 17 amino acids. The V gene's germline CDR1 is MDHEN and CDR2 SYDVKM. V lost 7 bases to trimming and J lost 6 bases; unmatched junction nucleotides: 12.